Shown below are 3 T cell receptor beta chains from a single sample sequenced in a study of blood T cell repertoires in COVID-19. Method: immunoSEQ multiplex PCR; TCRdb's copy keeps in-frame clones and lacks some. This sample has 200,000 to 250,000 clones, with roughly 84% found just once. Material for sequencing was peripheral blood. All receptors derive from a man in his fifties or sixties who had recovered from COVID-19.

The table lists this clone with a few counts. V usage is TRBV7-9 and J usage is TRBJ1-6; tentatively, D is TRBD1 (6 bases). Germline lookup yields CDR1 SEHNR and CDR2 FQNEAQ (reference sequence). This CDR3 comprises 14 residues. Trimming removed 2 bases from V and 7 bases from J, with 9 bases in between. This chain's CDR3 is CASSLSGANSPLHF. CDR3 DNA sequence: TGTGCCAGCAGCTTATCAGGGGCAAATTCACCCCTCCACTTT.

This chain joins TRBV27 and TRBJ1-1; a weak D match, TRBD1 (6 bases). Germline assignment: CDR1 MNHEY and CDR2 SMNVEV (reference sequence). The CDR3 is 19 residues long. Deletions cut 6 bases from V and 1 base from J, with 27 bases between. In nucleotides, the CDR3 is TGTGCCAGCAGAACCCTTCATCTTGGGGGGGGGCCCCAGAACACTGAAGCTTTCTTT. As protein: CASRTLHLGGGPQNTEAFF.

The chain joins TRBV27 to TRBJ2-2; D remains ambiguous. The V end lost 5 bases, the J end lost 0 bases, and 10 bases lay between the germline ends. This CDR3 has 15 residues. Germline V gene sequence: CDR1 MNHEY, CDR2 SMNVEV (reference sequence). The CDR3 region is CASSNTYTNTGELFF. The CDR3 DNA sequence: TGTGCCAGCAGTAACACATACACGAACACCGGGGAGCTGTTTTTT.